The 28 T cell receptor beta chains below were found in one sample sequenced in a study of blood T cell repertoires in COVID-19. Sequenced by immunoSEQ multiplex PCR; TCRdb stores in-frame clones only, minus some. The data hold approximately 140,000 clones, with 84% observed a single time. The source material was peripheral blood. Receptors were obtained from a man aged 70-80 years with acute or convalescent COVID-19.

The V call is TRBV10-3, the J call TRBJ2-2, with TRBD2 matching 10 bases. This CDR3 comprises 18 residues. Unmatched junction bases numbered 11, after V lost 2 bases and J lost 5 bases. Germline loops: CDR1 ENHRY, CDR2 SYGVKD. CDR3: CAISEAVAGGRKTGELFF. The CDR3, as DNA: TGTGCCATCAGTGAGGCAGTAGCGGGGGGTCGGAAAACCGGGGAGCTGTTTTTT.

This clone has a single count. V and J are TRBV11-2 and TRBJ2-7; 8 positions match TRBD1. The CDR3 has 15 residues. CDR1 and CDR2 (germline): SGHAT, FQNNGV. Germline trimming cut 2 bases from V and 2 bases from J; bases unmatched to any gene: 5. The CDR3 here is CASSLLRGPTYEQYF. The CDR3 DNA sequence: TGTGCCAGCAGCTTACTCAGGGGGCCAACCTACGAGCAGTACTTC.

The table lists this clone with a count of one. The germline gene is not matched at one end of the junction; a read error may be the cause. As DNA, the CDR3 is TGTGCTAGCAGCTTCAGACTAGCGGGAGGCCCGGTCCCCGGGCCCCAAGAGACCCAGTACTTC. This sequence encodes CASSFRLAGGPVPGPQETQYF. This sequence joins TRBV7-7 and TRBJ2-5; 13 nucleotides match TRBD2. Germline V gene sequence: CDR1 SSHAT, CDR2 FNYEAQ (reference sequence). The CDR3 runs 21 residues.

This chain connects TRBV6-5 to TRBJ2-7; 7 nucleotides line up with TRBD1. V dropped 5 bases and J dropped 6; count of bases not matched to a gene: 10. The germline V gene has CDR1 MNHEY and CDR2 SVGAGI. The CDR3 is made up of 14 amino acids. The CDR3 coding sequence is TGTGCCAGCAGTCTTGGTGGGACAGCCACCGAGCAGTACTTC. This translates into CASSLGGTATEQYF.

This chain joins TRBV10-1 and TRBJ2-4; 7 bases are shared with TRBD1. This CDR3 contains 14 residues. Germline V gives CDR1 WNHNN, CDR2 SYGVQD (reference sequence). The ends lost 5 bases at V and 7 bases at J; junction bases unmatched: 8. CDR3 sequence (DNA): TGCGCCAGCAGTCCGACGACAGGGACCAACATTCAGTACTTC. This sequence encodes CASSPTTGTNIQYF.

The chain joins TRBV19 to TRBJ2-7; 8 bases agree with TRBD1. Germline CDR1 is LNHDA and CDR2 is SQIVND (reference sequence). V lost 0 bases to trimming and J lost 2 bases; unmatched junction nucleotides: 9. The CDR3 runs to 17 residues. This CDR3 is CASSIDHRTGTPYEQYF. The CDR3 region has the DNA TGTGCCAGTAGTATAGATCATCGGACAGGGACTCCCTACGAGCAGTACTTC.

The rearrangement links TRBV12-3 or TRBV12-4 to TRBJ1-1; D is ambiguous. The CDR3 has 12 residues. V was clipped by 4 bases and J by 4 bases, with 7 bases between them. The CDR3 reads CASSWSGTEAFF. The DNA of the CDR3 is TGTGCCAGCAGTTGGAGTGGCACTGAAGCTTTCTTT.

This clone was counted a single time. The chain recombines TRBV6-5 with TRBJ1-6; 9 nucleotides align to TRBD1. The V gene end was trimmed by 4 bases and the J gene end by 0 bases; junction bases not matched to a gene: 1. Germline CDR1 MNHEY, CDR2 SVGAGI. The CDR3 is 16 amino acids. In nucleotides, the CDR3 is TGTGCCAGCAGTTTGGACAGGGGCTCCTATAATTCACCCCTCCACTTT. This gives the protein CASSLDRGSYNSPLHF.

The V call is TRBV7-8, the J call TRBJ1-5; D perhaps matches TRBD1 (5 bases). The CDR3 consists of 14 residues. The germline V gene encodes CDR1 SGHVS and CDR2 FQNEAQ. Deletions cut 3 bases from V and 4 bases from J, with 10 bases between. The CDR3 loop reads CASSFPAGNQPQHF. CDR3 DNA: TGTGCCAGCAGCTTTCCGGCAGGGAATCAGCCCCAGCATTTT. Full variable domain (missing parts from reference TRBV7-8 and TRBJ1-5): GAGVSQSPRYKVAKRGQDVALRCDPISGHVSLFWYQQALGQGPEFLTYFQNEAQLDKSGLPSDRFFAERPEGSVSTLKIQRTQQEDSAVYLCASSFPAGNQPQHFGDGTRLSIL.

This clone has a single count. The V call is TRBV18, the J call TRBJ2-3, with D maybe TRBD2 (6 bases). Germline CDR1 reads KGHSH; CDR2 reads LQKENI. CDR3 length: 17 residues. With 1 base removed from V and 6 bases from J, the gap between germline ends came to 20 bases. In DNA form, the CDR3 reads TGTGCCAGCTCACCACTCGGGGGAGGTACGGGGCGTGATACGCAGTATTTT. Protein product: CASSPLGGGTGRDTQYF.

V is TRBV3-1 (or the pseudogene TRBV3-2) and J is TRBJ1-3, with D perhaps matching TRBD1 (6 bases). CDR1 LGHDT and CDR2 YNNKEL come from the germline V gene (reference sequence). CDR3 length: 15 amino acids. Between the trimmed V and J ends, which lost 4 bases and 2 bases, there was a span of 12 bases. CDR3 amino acids: CASSRDKGAGNTIYF. DNA of the CDR3: TGTGCCAGCAGCCGCGACAAGGGGGCTGGAAACACCATATATTTT.

The genes are TRBV19 and TRBJ2-7; tentatively, D is TRBD1 (5 bases). This CDR3 spans 16 amino acids. Trimming shortened V by 1 base and J by 2 bases, and 15 bases separated the two germline ends. CDR1 is LNHDA and CDR2 is SQIVND in the germline V gene (reference sequence). In DNA, the CDR3 is TGTGCCAGTAGTATAGTCTGGTCAGGGAAAACCTACGAGCAGTACTTC. Its protein is CASSIVWSGKTYEQYF.

The V gene is TRBV28, the J gene TRBJ1-5; 10 bases map to TRBD1. CDR3 size: 19 residues. The V gene's germline CDR1 is MDHEN and CDR2 SYDVKM. The junction had 10 bases not matched to a gene; V was cut back by 2 bases and J by 0 bases. DNA of the CDR3: TGTGCCAGCAGTTTAGCCCGGGACAGGGGTCTCTATAGCAATCAGCCCCAGCATTTT. Protein sequence: CASSLARDRGLYSNQPQHF.

The chain links TRBV11-1 to TRBJ1-2, with 7 bases that match TRBD1. CDR1 and CDR2 (germline): SGHAT, FQDESV (reference sequence). This CDR3 comprises 15 residues. The trim removed 1 base at V and 4 bases at J, leaving 6 bases unmatched. The CDR3 DNA is TGTGCCAGCAGCTTAGGGATCGGGACAGCCTATGGCTACACCTTC. The encoded protein is CASSLGIGTAYGYTF.

The rearrangement links TRBV7-2 to TRBJ2-1, with a possible D match to TRBD2 (5 bases). V was shortened by 1 base and J by 9 bases, with 16 bases between the two germline ends. The CDR3 is 15 residues long. Germline CDR1 and CDR2: SGHTA and FQGNSA. CDR3 in DNA: TGTGCCAGCAGCTTAGTTGCGGGCATAATCGGTGAGCAGTTCTTC. Protein: CASSLVAGIIGEQFF.

This clone was observed at least ten times. The V and J genes are TRBV5-8 and TRBJ1-5, with a tentative D call TRBD1 (6 bases). This CDR3 is built from 16 residues. V was cut by 4 bases and J by 4 bases, with 18 bases left in between. Germline CDR1 SGHTS, CDR2 YDEGEE. The CDR3 DNA sequence: TGTGCCAGCAGCACGGGTCGAGGGGGGGCGAATCAGCCCCAGCATTTT. It yields the protein CASSTGRGGANQPQHF. Looking up the rest from reference TRBV5-8 and TRBJ1-5 gives the full variable domain: EAGVTQSPTHLIKTRGQQATLRCSPISGHTSVYWYQQALGLGLQFLLWYDEGEERNRGNFPPRFSGRQFPNYSSELNVNALELEDSALYLCASSTGRGGANQPQHFGDGTRLSIL.

The chain has TRBV3-1 (or the pseudogene TRBV3-2) and TRBJ1-5; D is unresolved. CDR1 is LGHDT and CDR2 is YNNKEL in the germline V gene (reference sequence). V was cut by 2 bases and J by 7 bases, with 15 bases left in between. The CDR3 is 15 amino acids. The CDR3 sequence: CASSQSHSGEQPQHF. CDR3 sequence (DNA): TGTGCCAGCAGCCAAAGTCACAGCGGTGAGCAGCCCCAGCATTTT.

The chain has TRBV27 and TRBJ2-6; 7 bases align to TRBD1. This CDR3 region has 17 residues. Germline CDR1 reads MNHEY; CDR2 reads SMNVEV (reference sequence). V lost 1 base to trimming and J lost 2 bases; unmatched junction nucleotides: 5. In nucleotides, the CDR3 is TGTGCCAGCAGTTTATGGCCTGACAGGGCTGGGGCCAACGTCCTGACTTTC. Encoded protein: CASSLWPDRAGANVLTF.

The V call is TRBV29-1, the J call TRBJ1-2; a possible D gene is TRBD1 (5 bases). CDR1 is SQVTM and CDR2 is ANQGSEA in the germline V gene. V lost 4 bases, J lost 0 bases, and 15 bases lay in between. The CDR3 extends over 15 amino acids. DNA for the CDR3: TGCAGCGTTGGTTCTCAGGGCGGGACTAACTATGGCTACACCTTC. This codes for CSVGSQGGTNYGYTF.

This clone turned up a few times. V usage is TRBV27 and J usage is TRBJ2-5; 10 positions match TRBD1. The V and J ends lost 6 bases and 5 bases, in that order; junction bases with no gene match: 21. The germline gives CDR1 MNHEY, CDR2 SMNVEV (reference sequence). The CDR3 consists of 19 residues. CDR3 sequence (DNA): TGTGCCAGCAGCTCCAAACCTCCGGGACAGGGGAGACGAGGGGAGACCCAGTACTTC. It specifies CASSSKPPGQGRRGETQYF.

This clone was seen once. CDR3 sequence reads: CSVLRRTGEKLFF. In DNA, the CDR3 is TGCAGCGTGCTGCGGCGGACAGGGGAAAAACTGTTTTTT. The chain joins TRBV29-1 to TRBJ1-4; 8 bases fit TRBD1. Germline-derived CDR1 and CDR2 are SQVTM and ANQGSEA. The CDR3 is 13 amino acids. Germline trimming cut 6 bases from V and 8 bases from J; bases unmatched to any gene: 8.

The chain uses TRBV27 and TRBJ2-3; tentatively, D is TRBD1 (7 bases). V gave up 5 bases and J gave up 0 bases, with 12 bases separating them. The length of the CDR3 is 15 residues. The germline CDR1 and CDR2 sequences are MNHEY and SMNVEV (reference sequence). The CDR3 is CASSPEGASTDTQYF. For the CDR3, the DNA is TGTGCCAGCAGTCCGGAGGGGGCTAGCACAGATACGCAGTATTTT.

This chain links TRBV28 with TRBJ1-2, with 11 bases that match TRBD1. J gave up 2 bases and V 2 bases, and 7 bases lay outside the gene matches. Germline V gives CDR1 MDHEN, CDR2 SYDVKM. The CDR3 contains 17 residues. In nucleotides, the CDR3 is TGTGCCAGCAGTTTAGAGGGGACAGGGGGTTCAAACTATGGCTACACCTTC. It specifies CASSLEGTGGSNYGYTF.

The CDR3 is CASSAQISNQPQHF. DNA for the CDR3: TGTGCCAGTAGCGCACAGATTAGCAATCAGCCCCAGCATTTT. This sequence joins TRBV19 and TRBJ1-5; D call uncertain. CDR3 length: 14 amino acids. Germline CDR1 reads LNHDA; CDR2 reads SQIVND (reference sequence). The V and J ends lost 6 bases and 0 bases respectively, with 9 bases between them.

The chain links TRBV28 to TRBJ1-6, with D unclear. CDR3 length equals 14 residues. The germline V gene has CDR1 MDHEN and CDR2 SYDVKM. V shed 3 bases and J shed 7 bases, with 10 bases lying between them. The CDR3 region has the DNA TGTGCCAGCAGTTTTCCCCAGGCAAATTCACCCCTCCACTTT. Translating it yields CASSFPQANSPLHF.

This sequence joins TRBV6-4 and TRBJ1-1; 11 bases line up with TRBD1. J gave up 8 bases and V 11 bases, and 7 bases lay outside the gene matches. Germline-derived CDR1 and CDR2 are MRHNA and SNTAGT. CDR3 size: 12 residues. CDR3 DNA: TGTGCCGCCGTCGGGACAGGGGGGGAAGCTTTCTTT. This sequence encodes CAAVGTGGEAFF.

This chain uses TRBV28 with TRBJ2-5; TRBD2 aligns across 11 bases. This CDR3 is built from 18 residues. CDR1 and CDR2 from the germline V gene are MDHEN and SYDVKM. V was pared by 4 bases and J by 4 bases, with 14 bases of the junction left unmatched. The DNA for the CDR3 is TGTGCCAGCAGTTCTCCCACCCCTAGCGGGAGGACAGGAGAGACCCAGTACTTC. Protein product: CASSSPTPSGRTGETQYF.

This clone was counted a few times. V and J are TRBV19 and TRBJ2-4; 7 bases are shared with TRBD1. Germline loops: CDR1 LNHDA, CDR2 SQIVND (reference sequence). J gave up 4 bases and V 0 bases, and 6 bases lay outside the gene matches. The CDR3 length is 16 residues. The CDR3 reads CASSIDRSGGKNIQYF. CDR3 bases: TGTGCCAGTAGTATAGATCGATCAGGGGGAAAAAACATTCAGTACTTC.